Shown below are 9 T cell receptor beta chains from a single sample sequenced in a study of cytomegalovirus exposure and HLA in healthy donors. Primers for the PCR totalled 60 Vbeta and 13 Jbeta. Sequenced by immunoSEQ multiplex PCR; TCRdb stores in-frame clones only, minus some. This sample carries under 300,000 clones, about nine tenths of them seen once, and the ten largest clones take about 1.5%. Sequenced sample: PBMCs. All receptors derive from a girl aged 2 to 9 in good health and CMV-seronegative.

The V gene is TRBV27, the J gene TRBJ1-1; 12 bases match TRBD1. The CDR3 extends over 18 amino acids. J gave up 8 bases and V 6 bases, and 19 bases lay outside the gene matches. Germline loops: CDR1 MNHEY, CDR2 SMNVEV (reference sequence). CDR3 in DNA: TGTGCCAGCAGAAAAACCACAGGGACAGGGGGCGTCTTTAGGGAAGCTTTCTTT. Translated: CASRKTTGTGGVFREAFF.

This chain links TRBV6-5 with TRBJ2-7; 7 nucleotides line up with TRBD1. Germline V gene data show CDR1 as MNHEY and CDR2 as SVGAGI. V shed 6 bases and J 2 bases; nucleotides not matched to a gene: 4. The CDR3 is made up of 13 amino acids. CDR3 DNA: TGTGCCAGCAGCCATGGACAGGCCTACGAGCAGTACTTC. This codes for CASSHGQAYEQYF.

This clone was seen only once. The chain uses TRBV5-4 and TRBJ2-7; 11 bases are shared with TRBD2. V dropped 2 bases and J dropped 3; count of bases not matched to a gene: 7. Per the germline V gene, CDR1 is SGHNT and CDR2 is YYREEE (reference sequence). The CDR3 spans 16 residues. CDR3 sequence (DNA): TGTGCCAGCAGCTTTGACCTAGCGGGAGGAAACTACGAGCAGTACTTC. Translated: CASSFDLAGGNYEQYF.

This chain connects TRBV19 to TRBJ2-3, with D maybe TRBD1 (6 bases). V was cut by 10 bases and J by 2 bases, with 19 bases left in between. Germline V gene data show CDR1 as LNHDA and CDR2 as SQIVND (reference sequence). The CDR3 contains 15 residues. The CDR3 sequence is CATTGTTLITDTQYF. Here the CDR3 DNA reads TGTGCCACCACCGGGACAACTCTTATCACAGATACGCAGTATTTT.

This sequence joins TRBV15 and TRBJ2-3; D may be TRBD1 (5 bases). Germline CDR1 and CDR2: LNHNV and YYDKDF (reference sequence). Trimming cost V 4 bases and J 2 bases, with 16 bases left between them. This CDR3 comprises 16 residues. The CDR3 spells CATSTGRGPFTDTQYF. The CDR3 region has the DNA TGTGCCACCAGCACAGGGCGCGGTCCCTTCACAGATACGCAGTATTTT. Filled out from reference TRBV15 and TRBJ2-3, the complete variable domain reads DAMVIQNPRYQVTQFGKPVTLSCSQTLNHNVMYWYQQKSSQAPKLLFHYYDKDFNNEADTPDNFQSRRPNTSFCFLDIRSPGLGDTAMYLCATSTGRGPFTDTQYFGPGTRLTVL.

This chain uses TRBV19 with TRBJ2-1; D is possibly TRBD2 (6 bases). V was cut by 3 bases and J by 6 bases, with 21 bases left in between. The CDR3 has 17 residues. The germline CDR1 and CDR2 sequences are LNHDA and SQIVND (reference sequence). CDR3 in amino acids: CASSIGRDRKDPNEQFF. CDR3 nucleotides: TGTGCCAGTAGTATCGGGCGGGATCGGAAGGACCCCAATGAGCAGTTCTTC.

This rearrangement joins TRBV5-1 to TRBJ2-5; D possibly corresponds to TRBD2 (5 bases). V was trimmed by 0 bases and J by 5 bases, leaving 11 bases between them. Germline CDR1 reads SGHRS; CDR2 reads YFSETQ. CDR3 length: 14 residues. The CDR3 region is CASSLVLGSETQYF. CDR3 in DNA: TGCGCCAGCAGCTTGGTTTTAGGGAGCGAGACCCAGTACTTC.

The rearrangement joins TRBV9 to TRBJ1-1; 7 bases line up with TRBD1. This CDR3 is 17 amino acids long. V lost 0 bases to trimming and J lost 9 bases; unmatched junction nucleotides: 17. Germline CDR1 and CDR2: SGDLS and YYNGEE. The DNA of the CDR3 is TGTGCCAGCAGCGTAGCTTCAAGGACAGGCGAGGGTCGTAAAGCTTTCTTT. Translating it yields CASSVASRTGEGRKAFF.

The chain combines TRBV6-1 with TRBJ2-7; 12 bases are shared with TRBD1. The CDR3 spans 17 residues. The germline V gene has CDR1 MNHNS and CDR2 SASEGT. V lost 1 base, J lost 4 bases, and 8 bases stayed unmatched. The CDR3: CASSEGWDRGRGYEQYF. CDR3 nucleotide sequence: TGTGCCAGCAGTGAAGGATGGGACAGGGGGCGAGGGTACGAGCAGTACTTC.